This T cell receptor (beta chain) was recorded in a study of CD8 T cells in ankylosing spondylitis (TCRdb year 2017). Broadly, across the study: T cell receptor beta repertoires were profiled in healthy donors and ankylosing spondylitis patients so that disease-linked TCR variants could be found. Peripheral blood samples were taken, and synovial fluid was additionally collected from ankylosing spondylitis patients. In total, the full study cohort was made up of about 99 healthy donors and roughly 27 ankylosing spondylitis patients.

Here is what the overall study found, with its caveats: According to the report, matched synovial fluid samples from ankylosing spondylitis patients were significantly enriched for the disease-linked clones. In peripheral blood, the disease-linked clones were found at relatively low frequencies and had a CD8+ phenotype. Some motif variants were previously reported in synovial fluid and blood of reactive arthritis patients, suggesting common disease-initiation mechanisms. A TCR beta motif made up of about eight highly homologous amino acid variants appeared to be characteristic of blood from ankylosing spondylitis patients.

The sequencer listed for this sample is Illumina HiSeq 2500. Quantitative 5'-RACE with molecular barcodes was used to prepare TCR beta libraries. The original pipeline was this. To identify disease-linked TCR variants, a new computational method was used, one built on a probabilistic model of VDJ rearrangement. TCRdb reran the public reads through fastp at Q25 and MiXCR, keeping productive beta chains. Identical CDR3 proteins give one entry, which carries the most common genes and DNA. The V and J calls follow TCRdb's processing rather than the paper's. In all, the sample holds around 770,000 distinct CDR3 sequences, and around 11% of those were seen once. In total, the top ten clones hold approximately 0.46% of the sample. Remarks on this clonotype: What this receptor recognizes is not known. Base qualities are not provided; no much larger clone lies one nucleotide away.

Sequences were obtained from blood, either unsorted or a sorted T cell fraction (not recorded which). This clonotype originated in a male donor with ankylosing spondylitis.

The CDR3 region reads CASSLDSGAQTNTEAFF. The nucleotides read TGTGCCAGCAGTTTGGATTCTGGGGCCCAAACGAACACTGAAGCTTTCTTT. The chain joins TRBV12-3 or TRBV12-4 to TRBJ1-1, with a tentative D gene TRBD1 over 5 matching bases. The CDR3 covers 17 residues, taking in both the cysteine and the phenylalanine. The read is trimmed to its CDR3 DNA, 51 bases read in frame from base 1. V loses 3 bases of germline sequence and J loses 1 base, and the interval between the two ends is 18 bases.